The T cell receptor (beta chain) described here comes from a study of cytomegalovirus exposure and HLA in healthy donors. Points from the study as a whole: The productive fraction for most TCR beta V segments was about 87% or about 30% in an earlier analysis.

60 Vbeta and 13 Jbeta primers were used in PCR. Using immunoSEQ multiplex PCR, the repertoire was profiled, and TCRdb retains in-frame clones only, with some absent. This table has around 230,000 clones, about 79% appearing once. With respect to this clone: The antigen is not known.

Per germline, CDR1 MGHDK and CDR2 SYGVNS. This CDR3 has 12 amino acids. V gave up 9 bases and J gave up 7 bases, with 15 bases separating them. Sequenced material: PBMCs. This chain joins TRBV25-1 and TRBJ1-1; TRBD1 might be the D (5 bases). The sequence came from a male donor in good health and CMV-seronegative. The DNA for the CDR3 is TGTGCCAGTATACGGGGGGGGAATGAAGCTTTCTTT. Translated: CASIRGGNEAFF.